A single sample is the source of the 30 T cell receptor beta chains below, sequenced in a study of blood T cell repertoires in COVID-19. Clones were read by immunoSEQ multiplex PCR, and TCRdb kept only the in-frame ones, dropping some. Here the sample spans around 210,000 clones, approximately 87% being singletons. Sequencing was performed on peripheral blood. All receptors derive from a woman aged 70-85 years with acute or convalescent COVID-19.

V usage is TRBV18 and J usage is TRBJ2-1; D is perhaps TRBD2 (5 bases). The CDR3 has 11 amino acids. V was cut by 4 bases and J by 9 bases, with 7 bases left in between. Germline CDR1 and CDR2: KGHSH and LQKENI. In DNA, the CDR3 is TGTGCCAGCTCACTGGAGGTTGAGCAGTTCTTC. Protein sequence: CASSLEVEQFF.

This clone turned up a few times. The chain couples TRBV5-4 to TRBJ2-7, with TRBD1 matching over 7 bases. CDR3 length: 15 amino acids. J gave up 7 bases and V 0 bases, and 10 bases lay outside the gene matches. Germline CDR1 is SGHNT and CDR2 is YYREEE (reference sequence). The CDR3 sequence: CASSLVGGPSTEQYF. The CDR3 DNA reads TGTGCCAGCAGCTTGGTAGGGGGCCCCTCTACGGAGCAGTACTTC.

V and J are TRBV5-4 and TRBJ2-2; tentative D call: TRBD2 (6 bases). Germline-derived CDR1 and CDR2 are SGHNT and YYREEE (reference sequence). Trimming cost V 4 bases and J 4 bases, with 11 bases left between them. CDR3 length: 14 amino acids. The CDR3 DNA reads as TGTGCCAGCAGCCGGGACTTTCCCACCGGGGAGCTGTTTTTT. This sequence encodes CASSRDFPTGELFF. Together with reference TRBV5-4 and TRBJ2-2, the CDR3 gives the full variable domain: ETGVTQSPTHLIKTRGQQVTLRCSSQSGHNTVSWYQQALGQGPQFIFQYYREEENGRGNFPPRFSGLQFPNYSSELNVNALELDDSALYLCASSRDFPTGELFFGEGSRLTVL.

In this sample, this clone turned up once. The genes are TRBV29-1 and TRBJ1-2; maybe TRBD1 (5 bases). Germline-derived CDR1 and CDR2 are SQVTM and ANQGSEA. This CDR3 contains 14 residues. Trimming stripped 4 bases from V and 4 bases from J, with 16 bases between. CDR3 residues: CSVVAWGDSYGYTF. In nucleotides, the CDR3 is TGCAGCGTTGTGGCCTGGGGGGACTCCTATGGCTACACCTTC.

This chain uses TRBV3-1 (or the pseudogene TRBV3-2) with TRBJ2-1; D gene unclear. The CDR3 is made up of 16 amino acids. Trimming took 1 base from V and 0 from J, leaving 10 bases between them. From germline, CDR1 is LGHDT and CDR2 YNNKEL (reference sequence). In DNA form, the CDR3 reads TGTGCCAGCAGCCAAGTACGTCCCAGCTCCTACAATGAGCAGTTCTTC. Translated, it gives CASSQVRPSSYNEQFF.

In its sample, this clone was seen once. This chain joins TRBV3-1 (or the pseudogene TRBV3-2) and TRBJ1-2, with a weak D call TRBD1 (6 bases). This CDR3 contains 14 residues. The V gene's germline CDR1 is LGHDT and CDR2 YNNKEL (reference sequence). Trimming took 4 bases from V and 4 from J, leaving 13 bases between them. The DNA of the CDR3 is TGTGCCAGCAGCCGGGCCGGACAGATCTATGGCTACACCTTC. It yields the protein CASSRAGQIYGYTF.

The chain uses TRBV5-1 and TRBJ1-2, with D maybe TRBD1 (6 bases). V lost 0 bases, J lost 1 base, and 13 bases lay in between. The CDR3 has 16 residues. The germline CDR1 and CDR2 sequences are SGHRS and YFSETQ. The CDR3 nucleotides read TGCGCCAGCAGCTTGGCCGGGACACGTAATAACTATGGCTACACCTTC. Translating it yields CASSLAGTRNNYGYTF. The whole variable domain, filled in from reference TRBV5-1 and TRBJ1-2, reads KAGVTQTPRYLIKTRGQQVTLSCSPISGHRSVSWYQQTPGQGLQFLFEYFSETQRNKGNFPGRFSGRQFSNSRSEMNVSTLELGDSALYLCASSLAGTRNNYGYTFGSGTRLTVV.

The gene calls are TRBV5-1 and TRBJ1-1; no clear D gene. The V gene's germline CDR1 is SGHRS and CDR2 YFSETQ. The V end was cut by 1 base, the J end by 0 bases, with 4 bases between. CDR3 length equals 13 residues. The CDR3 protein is CASSLNMNTEAFF. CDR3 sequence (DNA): TGCGCCAGCAGCTTGAACATGAACACTGAAGCTTTCTTT.

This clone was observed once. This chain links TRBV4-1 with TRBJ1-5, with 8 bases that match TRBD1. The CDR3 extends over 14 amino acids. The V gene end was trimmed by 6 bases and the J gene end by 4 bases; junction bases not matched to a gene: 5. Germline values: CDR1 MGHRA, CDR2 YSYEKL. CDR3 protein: CASSSGDRNQPQHF. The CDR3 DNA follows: TGCGCCAGCAGTTCTGGGGACAGGAATCAGCCCCAGCATTTT.

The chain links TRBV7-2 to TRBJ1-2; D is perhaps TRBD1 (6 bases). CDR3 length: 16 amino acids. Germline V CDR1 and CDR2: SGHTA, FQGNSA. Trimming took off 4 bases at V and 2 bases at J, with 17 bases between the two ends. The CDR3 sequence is CASSSRVGGANYGYTF. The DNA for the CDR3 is TGTGCCAGCAGCTCCCGAGTTGGGGGGGCGAACTATGGCTACACCTTC.

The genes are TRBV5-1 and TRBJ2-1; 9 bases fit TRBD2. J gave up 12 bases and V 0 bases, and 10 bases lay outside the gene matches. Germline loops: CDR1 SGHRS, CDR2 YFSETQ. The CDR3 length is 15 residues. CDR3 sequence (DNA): TGCGCCAGCAGCTTGGGTAGCGGGAGCCCTTCTTCGCAGTTCTTC. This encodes CASSLGSGSPSSQFF.

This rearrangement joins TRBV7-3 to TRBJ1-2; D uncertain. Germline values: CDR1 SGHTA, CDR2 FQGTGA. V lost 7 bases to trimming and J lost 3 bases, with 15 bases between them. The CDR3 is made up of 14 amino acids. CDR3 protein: CASTPSGRDYGYTF. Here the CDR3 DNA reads TGTGCCAGCACCCCGAGCGGGAGGGACTATGGCTACACCTTC.

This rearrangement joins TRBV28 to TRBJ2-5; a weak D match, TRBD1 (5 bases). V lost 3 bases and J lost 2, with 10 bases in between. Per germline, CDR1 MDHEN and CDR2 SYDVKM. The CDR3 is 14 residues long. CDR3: CASSFTDRQETQYF. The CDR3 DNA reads TGTGCCAGCAGTTTCACTGACAGACAAGAGACCCAGTACTTC.

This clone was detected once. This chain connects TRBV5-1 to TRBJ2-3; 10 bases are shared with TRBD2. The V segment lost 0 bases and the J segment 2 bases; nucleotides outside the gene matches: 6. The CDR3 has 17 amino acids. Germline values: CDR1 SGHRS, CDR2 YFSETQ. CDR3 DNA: TGCGCCAGCAGCTTGGAGAGCGGGGGGGCCCCCACAGATACGCAGTATTTT. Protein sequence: CASSLESGGAPTDTQYF.

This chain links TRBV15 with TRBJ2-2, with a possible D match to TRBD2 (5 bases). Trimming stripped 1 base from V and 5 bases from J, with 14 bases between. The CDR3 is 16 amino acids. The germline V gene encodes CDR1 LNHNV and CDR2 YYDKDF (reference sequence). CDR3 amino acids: CATSRGGVGKTGELFF. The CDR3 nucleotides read TGTGCCACCAGCAGAGGAGGAGTCGGGAAGACCGGGGAGCTGTTTTTT.

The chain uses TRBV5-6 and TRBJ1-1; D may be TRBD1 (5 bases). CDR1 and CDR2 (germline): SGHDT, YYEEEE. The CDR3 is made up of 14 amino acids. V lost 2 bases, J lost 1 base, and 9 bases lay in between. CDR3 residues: CASSFQGWNTEAFF. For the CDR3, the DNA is TGTGCCAGCAGCTTTCAGGGCTGGAACACTGAAGCTTTCTTT. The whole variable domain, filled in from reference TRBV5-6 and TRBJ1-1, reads DAGVTQSPTHLIKTRGQQVTLRCSPKSGHDTVSWYQQALGQGPQFIFQYYEEEERQRGNFPDRFSGHQFPNYSSELNVNALLLGDSALYLCASSFQGWNTEAFFGQGTRLTVV.

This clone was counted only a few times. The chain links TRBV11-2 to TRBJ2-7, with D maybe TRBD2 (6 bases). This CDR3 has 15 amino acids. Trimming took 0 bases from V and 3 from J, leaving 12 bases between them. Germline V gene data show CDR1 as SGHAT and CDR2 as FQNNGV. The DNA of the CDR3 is TGTGCCAGCAGCTTAGATCCGGGAGCGGTCTACGAGCAGTACTTC. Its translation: CASSLDPGAVYEQYF.

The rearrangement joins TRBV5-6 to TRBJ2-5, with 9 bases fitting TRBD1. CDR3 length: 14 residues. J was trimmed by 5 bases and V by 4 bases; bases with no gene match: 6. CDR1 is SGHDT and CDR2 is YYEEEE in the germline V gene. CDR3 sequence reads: CASSSGQGWETQYF. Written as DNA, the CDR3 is TGTGCCAGCAGCAGCGGACAGGGGTGGGAGACCCAGTACTTC.

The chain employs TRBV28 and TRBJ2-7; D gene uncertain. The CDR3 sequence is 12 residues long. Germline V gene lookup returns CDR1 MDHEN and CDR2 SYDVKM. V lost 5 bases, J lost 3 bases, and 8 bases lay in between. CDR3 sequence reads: CASSPEYYEQYF. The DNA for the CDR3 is TGTGCCAGCAGTCCCGAGTACTACGAGCAGTACTTC.

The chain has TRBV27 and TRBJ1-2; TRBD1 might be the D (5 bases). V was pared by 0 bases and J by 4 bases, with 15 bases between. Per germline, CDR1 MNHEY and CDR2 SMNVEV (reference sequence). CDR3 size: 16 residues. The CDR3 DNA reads TGTGCCAGCAGTTTATCGTGGGCGGGGGGATTCTATGGCTACACCTTC. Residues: CASSLSWAGGFYGYTF.

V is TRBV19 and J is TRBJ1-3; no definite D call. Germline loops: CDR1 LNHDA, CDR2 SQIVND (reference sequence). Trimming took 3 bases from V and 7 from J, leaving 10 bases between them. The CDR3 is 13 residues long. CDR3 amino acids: CASSISQRNTIYF. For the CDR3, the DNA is TGTGCCAGTAGTATTTCGCAGCGGAACACCATATATTTT. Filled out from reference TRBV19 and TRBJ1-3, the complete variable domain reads DGGITQSPKYLFRKEGQNVTLSCEQNLNHDAMYWYRQDPGQGLRLIYYSQIVNDFQKGDIAEGYSVSREKKESFPLTVTSAQKNPTAFYLCASSISQRNTIYFGEGSWLTVV.

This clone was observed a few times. The DNA of the CDR3 is TGTGCCAGCAGCTTAGATAACGAAAGGAGCTATGGCTACACCTTC. Protein: CASSLDNERSYGYTF. The rearrangement joins TRBV11-2 to TRBJ1-2; no clear D gene. The CDR3 is 15 residues long. The V end lost 0 bases, the J end lost 4 bases, and 12 bases lay between the germline ends. Germline V gene lookup returns CDR1 SGHAT and CDR2 FQNNGV.

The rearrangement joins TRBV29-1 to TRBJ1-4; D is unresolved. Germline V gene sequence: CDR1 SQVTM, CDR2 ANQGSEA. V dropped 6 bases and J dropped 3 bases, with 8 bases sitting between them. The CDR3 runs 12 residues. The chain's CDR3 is CSVGLSNEKLFF. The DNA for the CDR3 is TGCAGCGTAGGACTATCTAATGAAAAACTGTTTTTT.

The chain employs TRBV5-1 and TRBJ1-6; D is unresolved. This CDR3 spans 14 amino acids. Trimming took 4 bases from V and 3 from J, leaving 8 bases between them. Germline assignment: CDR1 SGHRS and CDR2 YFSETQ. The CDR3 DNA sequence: TGCGCCAGCAGCGGCAGTATCTATAATTCACCCCTCCACTTT. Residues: CASSGSIYNSPLHF.

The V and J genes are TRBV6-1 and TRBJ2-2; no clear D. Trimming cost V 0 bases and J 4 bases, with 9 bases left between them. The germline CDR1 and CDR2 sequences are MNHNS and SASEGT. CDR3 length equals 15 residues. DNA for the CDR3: TGTGCCAGCAGTGAAGCACTCCTCCTCACCGGGGAGCTGTTTTTT. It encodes CASSEALLLTGELFF.

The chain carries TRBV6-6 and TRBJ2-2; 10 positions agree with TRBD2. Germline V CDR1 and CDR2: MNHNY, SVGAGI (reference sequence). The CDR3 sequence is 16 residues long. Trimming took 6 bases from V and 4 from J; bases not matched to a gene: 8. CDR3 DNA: TGTGCCAGCAGGACCCTAGCGGGGGCTAGCACCGGGGAGCTGTTTTTT. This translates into CASRTLAGASTGELFF.

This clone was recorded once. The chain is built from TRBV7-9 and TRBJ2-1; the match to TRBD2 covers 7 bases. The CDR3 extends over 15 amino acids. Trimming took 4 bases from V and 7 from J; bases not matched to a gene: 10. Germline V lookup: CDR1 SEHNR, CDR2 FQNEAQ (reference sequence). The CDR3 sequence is CASSSWGGLLNEQFF. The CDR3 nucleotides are TGTGCCAGCAGCTCCTGGGGGGGACTTCTTAATGAGCAGTTCTTC.

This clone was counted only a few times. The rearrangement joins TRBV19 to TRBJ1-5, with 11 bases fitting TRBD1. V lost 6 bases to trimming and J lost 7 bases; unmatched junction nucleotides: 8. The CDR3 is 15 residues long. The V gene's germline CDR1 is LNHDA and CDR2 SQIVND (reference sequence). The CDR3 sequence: CASRLGQGAGQPQHF. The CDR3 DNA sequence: TGTGCCAGTAGACTCGGACAGGGGGCGGGACAGCCCCAGCATTTT.

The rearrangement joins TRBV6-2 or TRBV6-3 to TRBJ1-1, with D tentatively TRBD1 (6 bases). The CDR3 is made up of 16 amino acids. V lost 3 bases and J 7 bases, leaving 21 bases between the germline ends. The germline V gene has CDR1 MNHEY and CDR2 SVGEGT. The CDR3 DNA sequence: TGTGCCAGCAGTTATGCGGACCCTGGGCCCAGGGGTGAAGCTTTCTTT. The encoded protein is CASSYADPGPRGEAFF.

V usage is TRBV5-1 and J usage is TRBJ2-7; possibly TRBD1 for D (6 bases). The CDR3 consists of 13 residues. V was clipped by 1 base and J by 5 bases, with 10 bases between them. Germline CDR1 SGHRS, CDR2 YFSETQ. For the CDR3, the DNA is TGCGCCAGCAGCTTGCTGGGGGACAACGAGCAGTACTTC. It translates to CASSLLGDNEQYF. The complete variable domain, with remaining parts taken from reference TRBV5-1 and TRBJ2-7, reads KAGVTQTPRYLIKTRGQQVTLSCSPISGHRSVSWYQQTPGQGLQFLFEYFSETQRNKGNFPGRFSGRQFSNSRSEMNVSTLELGDSALYLCASSLLGDNEQYFGPGTRLTVT.